Given below is one T cell receptor beta chain in context. Trimming took 5 bases from V and 8 from J, leaving 4 bases between them. Per germline, CDR1 MGHDK and CDR2 SYGVNS. CDR3 size: 10 residues. Profiled with immunoSEQ multiplex PCR; TCRdb holds only in-frame clones, not every one. The data contain about 600,000 clones, roughly 98% of them singletons. This specimen belongs to a study of shared clonotypes between healthy human individuals. CD8 cells regarded as naive lacked CD45RO, were positively chosen for CCR7, and omitted terminally differentiated effector memory CD45RA+ cells. The clonotype was recovered from a man aged 30 to 39 in good health. This chain links TRBV25-1 with TRBJ2-1, with D hard to call. Sequencing was carried out using naive CD8+ T cells sorted from blood. In DNA, the CDR3 is TGTGCCAGCAGTCGCCATGAGCAGTTCTTC. Its protein product is CASSRHEQFF. The entire variable domain, with the rest obtained from reference TRBV25-1 and TRBJ2-1, is as follows: EADIYQTPRYLVIGTGKKITLECSQTMGHDKMYWYQQDPGMELHLIHYSYGVNSTEKGDLSSESTVSRIRTEHFPLTLESARPSHTSQYLCASSRHEQFFGPGTRLTVL.